This T cell receptor (beta chain) was observed in a study of PD-L1 blockade in urothelial cancer. At the level of the study: At 6 weeks and at 3 weeks (second dose) after treatment start, blood was analyzed. The median number of T cells present in blood samples was 140,000 to 150,000.

The CDR3 is 15 residues long. Looked up from germline, CDR1 is SGHAT and CDR2 is FQNNGV. The V end lost 1 base, the J end lost 6 bases, and 16 bases lay between the germline ends. Regarding time point: pretreatment peripheral blood. The protocol was immunoSEQ multiplex PCR, while the TCRdb copy is restricted to in-frame clones and leaves out a portion. This repertoire shows some 46,000 clones, 70% to 90% found once; its top ten account for around 15%. The TCR originated in a man aged 60 to 69 with urothelial cancer. The sequencing here drew on PBMCs, taken around atezolizumab (anti-PD-L1) treatment. This chain uses TRBV11-2 with TRBJ2-7; tentative D call: TRBD2 (5 bases). The DNA of the CDR3 is TGTGCCAGCAGCTTAGTGGGAGCTGGACGGTTCGAGCAGTACTTC. Its translation is CASSLVGAGRFEQYF.